The 30 T cell receptor beta chains in this list originate from one sample, sequenced in a study of cytomegalovirus exposure and HLA in healthy donors. PCR employed 60 Vbeta and 13 Jbeta primers. Using immunoSEQ multiplex PCR, the repertoire was profiled, and TCRdb retains in-frame clones only, with some absent. This sample has nearly 70,000 clones, with about 74% found just once. The sample comprised PBMCs. Receptors originate from a woman in her sixties in good health and CMV-seropositive.

The rearrangement joins TRBV5-1 to TRBJ2-2; 8 positions agree with TRBD2. Germline V gives CDR1 SGHRS, CDR2 YFSETQ. V gave up 0 bases and J gave up 1 base; unmatched junction bases: 2. This CDR3 has 16 residues. The CDR3 loop is CASSLGLAGNTGELFF. The CDR3, as DNA: TGCGCCAGCAGCTTGGGTCTAGCGGGGAACACCGGGGAGCTGTTTTTT.

As concerns this clone: At the DNA level, this CDR3 is encoded by other sequences in the same sample as well. This chain uses TRBV10-3 with TRBJ2-1; 7 positions match TRBD2. V shed 0 bases, J shed 5 bases, and the junction held 10 bases outside the gene matches. The germline V gene has CDR1 ENHRY and CDR2 SYGVKD. CDR3 size: 17 residues. The CDR3 DNA follows: TGTGCCATCAGTGAGTCGACCCTAGCGGCCACGGACAATGAGCAGTTCTTC. Its translation: CAISESTLAATDNEQFF.

This clone has just one count. V gene TRBV5-1 combines with J gene TRBJ2-7; 16 nucleotides align to TRBD2. Germline V gene data show CDR1 as SGHRS and CDR2 as YFSETQ. There are 18 residues in the CDR3. V lost 1 base to trimming and J lost 0 bases; unmatched junction nucleotides: 4. The CDR3 nucleotides are TGCGCCAGCAGCTTGTCGGGGACTAGCGGGGGGGTCTCCTACGAGCAGTACTTC. Translation: CASSLSGTSGGVSYEQYF.

This chain joins TRBV11-3 and TRBJ2-5; TRBD1 aligns across 9 bases. V shed 4 bases, J shed 5 bases, and the junction held 5 bases outside the gene matches. The CDR3 runs 14 residues. Per germline, CDR1 SGHNT and CDR2 YENEEA. The CDR3, as DNA: TGTGCCAGCAGCTCCGGGGACAGGGTGGAGACCCAGTACTTC. It is translated as CASSSGDRVETQYF.

V and J are TRBV5-5 and TRBJ2-7, with 8 bases matching TRBD2. Germline lookup yields CDR1 SGHKS and CDR2 YYEKEE (reference sequence). This CDR3 has 14 amino acids. V lost 7 bases and J lost 2; bases outside the gene matches: 8. This CDR3 is CASALTGGPYEQYF. The CDR3, as DNA: TGTGCCAGCGCCCTCACGGGGGGGCCCTACGAGCAGTACTTC.

The V call is TRBV27, the J call TRBJ2-1, with TRBD2 matching 8 bases. Germline CDR1 MNHEY, CDR2 SMNVEV (reference sequence). Trimming removed 5 bases from V and 2 bases from J; junction bases left unmatched: 5. The length of the CDR3 is 15 residues. The CDR3 DNA reads as TGTGCCAGCAGTCTACGTAGCGGGACCTACAATGAGCAGTTCTTC. Translation gives CASSLRSGTYNEQFF.

V usage is TRBV27 and J usage is TRBJ1-2; 7 bases are shared with TRBD1. Germline V CDR1 and CDR2: MNHEY, SMNVEV (reference sequence). V gave up 6 bases and J gave up 4 bases; unmatched junction bases: 5. This CDR3 has 13 amino acids. The CDR3 reads CASRLDRSYGYTF. The CDR3 coding sequence is TGTGCCAGCAGGTTGGACAGGAGCTATGGCTACACCTTC.

The V call is TRBV4-1, the J call TRBJ2-7, with D maybe TRBD2 (6 bases). CDR3 length: 16 residues. The germline CDR1 and CDR2 sequences are MGHRA and YSYEKL. V lost 1 base and J lost 6, with 19 bases in between. CDR3 nucleotides: TGCGCCAGCAGCCAAGTCCGGGACTGGCTGGCGGGCGAGCAGTACTTC. This codes for CASSQVRDWLAGEQYF.

The V call is TRBV12-5, the J call TRBJ1-5; D is ambiguous. V lost 5 bases and J lost 6, with 8 bases in between. The CDR3 has 12 amino acids. Germline V CDR1 and CDR2: LGHNT, FRNRAP. The CDR3 loop is CASGQTIQPQHF. CDR3 sequence (DNA): TGTGCTAGTGGTCAGACAATTCAGCCCCAGCATTTT.

The gene calls are TRBV5-4 and TRBJ2-5; TRBD1 matches at 7 bases. CDR3 length: 15 amino acids. In germline, CDR1 is SGHNT, CDR2 YYREEE (reference sequence). The junction had 9 bases not matched to a gene; V was cut back by 4 bases and J by 3 bases. The DNA of the CDR3 is TGTGCCAGCAGCCGGGCGAGGACAGGAGAAGAGACCCAGTACTTC. Amino acid sequence: CASSRARTGEETQYF.

This clone was seen ten or more times. CDR3 sequence reads: CASSPGTLDSGANVLTF. Here the CDR3 DNA reads TGTGCCAGCTCACCAGGGACACTTGACTCTGGGGCCAACGTCCTGACTTTC. The rearrangement uses TRBV18 and TRBJ2-6; maybe TRBD1 (6 bases). The germline V gene encodes CDR1 KGHSH and CDR2 LQKENI. Trimming took 2 bases from V and 0 from J, leaving 11 bases between them. The length of the CDR3 is 17 residues.

The V call is TRBV6-1, the J call TRBJ2-1; 12 bases fit TRBD2. The trim removed 6 bases at V and 5 bases at J, leaving 5 bases unmatched. Germline CDR1 reads MNHNS; CDR2 reads SASEGT. CDR3 size: 15 residues. As DNA, the CDR3 is TGTGCCAGCAGGGAACTAGCGGGGGGCCACAATGAGCAGTTCTTC. Protein sequence: CASRELAGGHNEQFF.

This chain connects TRBV6-6 to TRBJ1-1; 7 bases match TRBD1. The germline CDR1 and CDR2 sequences are MNHNY and SVGAGI (reference sequence). Trimming took 2 bases from V and 1 from J; bases not matched to a gene: 4. The CDR3 loop spans 15 amino acids. In nucleotides, the CDR3 is TGTGCCAGCAGTTACGACAGGGTTTCGAACACTGAAGCTTTCTTT. As protein: CASSYDRVSNTEAFF.

The CDR3 region is CALTGEMSYEQYF. The CDR3 bases are TGCGCCTTAACGGGGGAAATGTCCTACGAGCAGTACTTC. The chain is built from TRBV4-1 and TRBJ2-7; tentatively, D is TRBD2 (6 bases). Germline V gene data show CDR1 as MGHRA and CDR2 as YSYEKL. V was pared by 11 bases and J by 1 base, with 15 bases between. The CDR3 has 13 amino acids.

The sample holds many counts of this clone. This rearrangement joins TRBV12-5 to TRBJ2-7; no clear D gene. The V end lost 2 bases, the J end lost 3 bases, and 5 bases lay between the germline ends. CDR1 LGHNT and CDR2 FRNRAP come from the germline V gene. The CDR3 extends over 12 amino acids. The CDR3 sequence: CASGLIVYEQYF. Here the CDR3 DNA reads TGTGCTAGTGGTTTGATCGTCTACGAGCAGTACTTC. Complete variable domain (other parts from reference TRBV12-5 and TRBJ2-7): DARVTQTPRHKVTEMGQEVTMRCQPILGHNTVFWYRQTMMQGLELLAYFRNRAPLDDSGMPKDRFSAEMPDATLATLKIQPSEPRDSAVYFCASGLIVYEQYFGPGTRLTVT.

Remarks on this clone: With a far larger clone one base away, a read error is the likely cause. The conserved closing phenylalanine or tryptophan is absent in this CDR3, likely reflecting a read error. This sample includes further DNA sequences coding for the same CDR3. The chain has TRBV30 and TRBJ2-2, with unresolved D. CDR3 size: 13 residues. Per germline, CDR1 GTSNPN and CDR2 SVGIG (reference sequence). Trimming removed 5 bases from V and 5 bases from J, with 12 bases in between. DNA of the CDR3: TGTGCCTGGGATGTCCCGGAGACCGGGGAGCTGTTTTGT. Its translation is CAWDVPETGELFC.

The chain employs TRBV2 and TRBJ2-6; a possible D gene is TRBD1 (6 bases). The CDR3 is made up of 16 amino acids. The germline CDR1 and CDR2 sequences are SNHLY and FYNNEI. V was cut by 5 bases and J by 0 bases, with 11 bases left in between. In DNA form, the CDR3 reads TGTGCCAGCAGTAGAGGACAGCACTCTGGGGCCAACGTCCTGACTTTC. Its translation is CASSRGQHSGANVLTF.

The genes are TRBV7-8 and TRBJ1-1; TRBD1 aligns across 7 bases. The CDR3 runs 15 residues. V was pared by 4 bases and J by 1 base, with 6 bases of the junction left unmatched. Germline V gives CDR1 SGHVS, CDR2 FQNEAQ. For the CDR3, the DNA is TGTGCCAGCAGCTCCACTCGGACAGGGAACACTGAAGCTTTCTTT. Protein sequence: CASSSTRTGNTEAFF.

This chain links TRBV5-1 with TRBJ1-3; D is undetermined. Trimming shortened V by 7 bases and J by 0 bases, and 11 bases separated the two germline ends. The V gene's germline CDR1 is SGHRS and CDR2 YFSETQ. CDR3 length equals 14 residues. The CDR3 here is CASSKTSSGNTIYF. CDR3 DNA sequence: TGCGCCAGCTCCAAGACAAGCTCTGGAAACACCATATATTTT.

The chain has TRBV6-1 and TRBJ2-7, with 7 bases lining up with TRBD1. With 3 bases clipped from V and 4 bases from J, the junction kept 9 bases outside the gene matches. The germline V gene encodes CDR1 MNHNS and CDR2 SASEGT. The CDR3 contains 15 residues. CDR3 region: CASSDFRQGGYEQYF. The CDR3 nucleotides read TGTGCCAGCAGTGACTTTCGACAGGGTGGGTACGAGCAGTACTTC.

DNA for the CDR3: TGTGCCAGCAGCCCCGAGTATGGCTACACCTTC. Amino acids: CASSPEYGYTF. This rearrangement joins TRBV2 to TRBJ1-2; no reliable D call. Germline loops: CDR1 SNHLY, CDR2 FYNNEI. With 6 bases removed from V and 5 bases from J, the gap between germline ends came to 7 bases. This CDR3 region has 11 residues.

V usage is TRBV5-1 and J usage is TRBJ2-1; D perhaps matches TRBD1 (6 bases). CDR3 length: 13 amino acids. V dropped 4 bases and J dropped 9 bases, with 14 bases sitting between them. Germline assignment: CDR1 SGHRS and CDR2 YFSETQ. In DNA, the CDR3 is TGCGCCAGCAGCCCAGGGGCAGGGAGTGAGCAGTTCTTC. It translates to CASSPGAGSEQFF.

This clone was seen a few times. V and J are TRBV2 and TRBJ2-7; possibly TRBD1 for D (6 bases). Trimming took 8 bases from V and 2 from J, leaving 16 bases between them. The CDR3 consists of 14 residues. CDR1 is SNHLY, CDR2 FYNNEI, per germline. This chain's CDR3 is CASGREQGPYEQYF. The CDR3 DNA sequence: TGTGCCAGCGGACGGGAACAGGGACCCTACGAGCAGTACTTC.

The J gene is TRBJ2-5, the V gene TRBV7-3; D is possibly TRBD1 (5 bases). The CDR3 loop spans 15 amino acids. The V gene lost 2 bases and the J gene lost 1 base, with 11 bases spanning the gap. Germline lookup yields CDR1 SGHTA and CDR2 FQGTGA. The CDR3 DNA reads TGTGCCAGCAGCTTATGGGCAGGGTCCCAAGAGACCCAGTACTTC. Amino acid sequence: CASSLWAGSQETQYF.

The chain joins TRBV19 to TRBJ2-5; TRBD2 might be the D (5 bases). Trimming cost V 8 bases and J 4 bases, with 14 bases left between them. In germline, CDR1 is LNHDA, CDR2 SQIVND (reference sequence). The CDR3 extends over 13 amino acids. CDR3 bases: TGTGCCAGTTCTATTCCGGGAAGAGAGACCCAGTACTTC. Amino acids: CASSIPGRETQYF.

The chain recombines TRBV2 with TRBJ2-2; possible D gene TRBD1, 5 bases. CDR1 is SNHLY and CDR2 is FYNNEI in the germline V gene. The length of the CDR3 is 15 residues. V was trimmed by 6 bases and J by 2 bases, leaving 13 bases between them. CDR3 sequence (DNA): TGTGCCAGCAGACCTCCCGACAGAAACACCGGGGAGCTGTTTTTT. Its translation is CASRPPDRNTGELFF.

A few counts support this clone. The chain is built from TRBV6-1 and TRBJ1-1, with D perhaps TRBD1 (6 bases). The length of the CDR3 is 14 residues. V lost 4 bases, J lost 3 bases, and 12 bases lay in between. Germline V lookup: CDR1 MNHNS, CDR2 SASEGT. CDR3 sequence (DNA): TGTGCCAGCAGTGCACTTTCAGGGGACACTGAAGCTTTCTTT. This gives the protein CASSALSGDTEAFF.

The chain recombines TRBV10-1 with TRBJ1-5, with D possibly TRBD1 on 6 matching bases. CDR1 is WNHNN, CDR2 SYGVQD, per germline (reference sequence). V gave up 4 bases and J gave up 0 bases, with 7 bases separating them. CDR3 length: 14 amino acids. CDR3 in amino acids: CASSAGDSNQPQHF. The CDR3 bases are TGCGCCAGCAGTGCAGGGGATAGCAATCAGCCCCAGCATTTT.

The chain uses TRBV5-1 and TRBJ2-5; D is uncertain. Per the germline V gene, CDR1 is SGHRS and CDR2 is YFSETQ. The CDR3 length is 14 residues. Trimming stripped 0 bases from V and 7 bases from J, with 13 bases between. CDR3 sequence reads: CASSLAQVEGTQYF. In nucleotides, the CDR3 is TGCGCCAGCAGCTTGGCCCAGGTTGAAGGGACCCAGTACTTC.

The chain carries TRBV6-5 and TRBJ2-1, with 8 nucleotides matching TRBD2. The germline CDR1 and CDR2 sequences are MNHEY and SVGAGI. V lost 5 bases to trimming and J lost 14 bases; unmatched junction nucleotides: 5. CDR3 length: 11 residues. CDR3 bases: TGTGCCAGCAGTGTCGGGACTAGAGAGTTCTTC. It encodes CASSVGTREFF.